This is a list of T cell receptor beta chains from one sample in a study of tumor-infiltrating lymphocytes in localized non-small cell lung cancer. Clones were sequenced by immunoSEQ multiplex PCR, and TCRdb holds only the in-frame ones, with some missing. The table lists 10,000 or so clones, approximately 76% of them singletons. Sequenced material: uninvolved lung tissue not adjacent to the tumor. These receptors all stem from a human donor with non-small cell lung cancer. Both conserved end residues are trimmed from each CDR3. Fields, in order: V gene, CDR3 length, J gene, CDR3 protein.

TRBV9	12	TRBJ2-5	ASSPSDSPQTQY
TRBV28	10	TRBJ2-4	ASTTRTSVQY
TRBV7-9	16	TRBJ2-3	ASSSTSGDRVDTDTQY
TRBV15	17	TRBJ1-2	ATSRDPPDNRGVRYGYT
TRBV27	12	TRBJ2-1	ASSPGTSPRPLF
TRBV19	11	TRBJ2-7	ASRESGIERQY
TRBV7-2	12	TRBJ1-2	ASSLAGTDYGYT
TRBV5-8	11	TRBJ1-2	ASSLRTGTGYT
TRBV6-6	13	TRBJ2-1	ASSPGLEAFNEQF
TRBV15	11	TRBJ1-1	ATSRDGGLMAF
TRBV28	12	TRBJ1-4	ASSLGGSREKLF
TRBV9	14	TRBJ2-3	ASSVAGGQSTDTQY
TRBV30	13	TRBJ1-2	AWSTRGNPNYGYT
TRBV7-6	12	TRBJ1-4	ASASGQGKEKLF
TRBV7-2	14	TRBJ1-3	ASSQDRRNSGNTIY
TRBV5-1	12	TRBJ1-1	ASSLAGPSAEAF
TRBV2	12	TRBJ2-3	ASSDGAGTDTQY
TRBV9	14	TRBJ2-1	ASSVVRSGSYNEQF
TRBV9	11	TRBJ1-1	ASSGGPNTEAF
TRBV27	12	TRBJ2-1	ASSSWGPYNEQF
TRBV9	12	TRBJ2-7	ASSVGQGTYEQY
TRBV5-6	14	TRBJ2-3	ASSFRAGGLIDTQY
TRBV28	16	TRBJ1-2	ASSFGGAGHLANYGYT
TRBV10-3	13	TRBJ2-3	AISESGTATDTQY
TRBV6-5	14	TRBJ2-1	ASSYSGPRSYNEQF
TRBV5-1	13	TRBJ1-6	ASSLLPFGNSPLH
TRBV6-5	11	TRBJ2-2	ASRPPNTGELF
TRBV2	12	TRBJ2-7	ASSRQGPSYEQY
TRBV29-1	9	TRBJ2-7	SAAGTYEQY
TRBV6-5	12	TRBJ1-4	ASSYRRTNEKLF
TRBV6-1	13	TRBJ1-2	ASRDTGRGDYGYT
TRBV11-2	16	TRBJ2-4	ASSPRIAGELAKNIQY
TRBV7-2	14	TRBJ2-2	ASSSKILRGTGELF
TRBV30	11	TRBJ1-1	AWSPLAGSEAF
TRBV7-6	11	TRBJ2-7	ASGGTKYHEQY
TRBV5-6	13	TRBJ1-1	ASSFSPSGNTEAF
TRBV7-2	16	TRBJ1-3	ASSRRGTQEGSGNTIY
TRBV28	11	TRBJ2-7	ASRSGIPYEQY
TRBV4-3	11	TRBJ2-5	ASSQVIEETQY
TRBV28	13	TRBJ2-1	ASRGDRRGYNEQF
TRBV29-1	10	TRBJ1-2	SVAGGGSFST
TRBV10-3	12	TRBJ1-6	AISEVQTNSPLH
TRBV28	12	TRBJ1-3	ATTGHSSGNTIY
TRBV2	16	TRBJ2-1	ASSDPGTSGRGYNEQF
TRBV30	12	TRBJ1-5	AWRARQPNQPQH
TRBV7-2	11	TRBJ2-5	ASSYRFQETQY
TRBV6-5	12	TRBJ2-2	ASSDRDNTGELF
TRBV2	13	TRBJ2-7	ASSEARTSSYEQY
TRBV2	12	TRBJ1-2	ASRTETHRSGYT
TRBV5-5	12	TRBJ1-4	ASSKDPLEEKLF
TRBV7-3	12	TRBJ2-2	ASSLTPGTGELF
TRBV30	13	TRBJ1-1	AWSVLGIGNTEAF
TRBV4-3	13	TRBJ2-1	ASSQDWKRLGEQF
TRBV7-8	13	TRBJ2-3	ASSLVPGQGDTQY
TRBV30	10	TRBJ1-5	AWNREGLPQH
TRBV29-1	12	TRBJ2-5	SVEDPVGQETQY
TRBV6-6	13	TRBJ1-2	ASSYHASVHYGYT